One and the same sample provided the 20 T cell receptor beta chains below, sequenced in a study of shared clonotypes between healthy human individuals (dated by TCRdb to the early 2020s). Library method: the immunoSEQ multiplex PCR assay. TCRdb took over this immuneACCESS table, retaining in-frame rearrangements with V and J assigned. Such tables are incomplete; in checked studies, under half of the missing clones stem from an unresolved V gene, and the remainder is unexplained. This sample is represented by fewer than 2.5 million clones; 93% of them were singletons. The ten largest clones take up about 0.34% of the sample. The sequenced material came from naive CD4+ T cells from PBMCs. Explained via the paper, the cell subset or site label denotes: CD45RA+ positively selected. These TCRs come from a man between 18 and 35 years old in good health. Some clones in this sample may be carry-over from other donors' samples.

The chain is built from TRBV9 and TRBJ1-4, with 10 positions matching TRBD1. CDR3 length: 14 residues. Germline V gene data show CDR1 as SGDLS and CDR2 as YYNGEE. Trimming removed 2 bases from V and 7 bases from J; junction bases left unmatched: 2. CDR3 in DNA: TGTGCCAGCAGCGTCGGGACAGGGGTTGAAAAACTGTTTTTT. It yields the protein CASSVGTGVEKLFF.

The chain links TRBV2 to TRBJ2-1, with a weak D call TRBD2 (5 bases). Germline CDR1 reads SNHLY; CDR2 reads FYNNEI. This CDR3 is built from 16 residues. Trimming left V 5 bases short and J 2 bases short, with 16 bases between. DNA of the CDR3: TGTGCCAGCAGTTTTAGTGGACTCCGACCCTACAATGAGCAGTTCTTC. Its translation: CASSFSGLRPYNEQFF.

The CDR3 loop reads CASRLGGEWWETQYF. CDR3 nucleotides: TGTGCCAGTCGGTTGGGGGGTGAATGGTGGGAGACCCAGTACTTC. The chain is built from TRBV2 and TRBJ2-5; a weak D match, TRBD2 (6 bases). Per the germline V gene, CDR1 is SNHLY and CDR2 is FYNNEI. The V end was cut by 9 bases, the J end by 5 bases, with 22 bases between. This CDR3 is built from 15 residues. Combining the CDR3 with reference TRBV2 and TRBJ2-5 gives the whole variable domain EPEVTQTPSHQVTQMGQEVILRCVPISNHLYFYWYRQILGQKVEFLVSFYNNEISEKSEIFDDQFSVERPDGSNFTLKIRSTKLEDSAMYFCASRLGGEWWETQYFGPGTRLLVL.

Remarks on this clone: Sequence at one end of the junction differs from germline and may be a read error. The chain employs TRBV25-1 and TRBJ2-2; the D call may be TRBD1 or TRBD2 (5 bases each). Per the germline V gene, CDR1 is MGHDK and CDR2 is SYGVNS. The CDR3 has 15 residues. The CDR3 sequence: CAGRETLANTGELFF. CDR3 DNA: TGTGCCGGCAGGGAGACATTAGCGAACACCGGGGAGCTGTTTTTT. Full variable domain (missing parts from reference TRBV25-1 and TRBJ2-2): EADIYQTPRYLVIGTGKKITLECSQTMGHDKMYWYQQDPGMELHLIHYSYGVNSTEKGDLSSESTVSRIRTEHFPLTLESARPSHTSQYLCAGRETLANTGELFFGEGSRLTVL.

The gene calls are TRBV25-1 and TRBJ2-2, with 7 bases fitting TRBD1. CDR1 and CDR2 (germline): MGHDK, SYGVNS. This CDR3 has 13 amino acids. The J segment lost 7 bases and the V segment lost 7 bases, leaving 6 bases of the junction unmatched. The CDR3 reads CASNRQGGGELFF. CDR3 nucleotide sequence: TGTGCCAGCAATCGACAGGGCGGCGGGGAGCTGTTTTTT. Filled out from reference TRBV25-1 and TRBJ2-2, the complete variable domain reads EADIYQTPRYLVIGTGKKITLECSQTMGHDKMYWYQQDPGMELHLIHYSYGVNSTEKGDLSSESTVSRIRTEHFPLTLESARPSHTSQYLCASNRQGGGELFFGEGSRLTVL.

This clone showed up just a few times. The sample carries other DNA sequences with the same CDR3. The J gene is TRBJ1-1, the V gene TRBV5-1, with D hard to call. Trimming shortened V by 0 bases and J by 1 base, and 4 bases separated the two germline ends. From germline, CDR1 is SGHRS and CDR2 YFSETQ. The CDR3 consists of 13 residues. CDR3 residues: CASSLAGNTEAFF. The DNA for the CDR3 is TGCGCCAGCAGCTTGGCAGGGAACACTGAAGCTTTCTTT.

The chain uses TRBV27 and TRBJ2-1; 13 positions match TRBD2. Trimming at V came to 8 bases and at J to 9 bases, leaving 13 bases not matched to a gene. Germline CDR1 MNHEY, CDR2 SMNVEV (reference sequence). The CDR3 is 16 residues long. The chain's CDR3 is CASGDSGLAGVIEQFF. In DNA form, the CDR3 reads TGTGCCAGCGGGGACTCTGGACTAGCGGGAGTAATTGAGCAGTTCTTC.

The chain has TRBV6-5 and TRBJ1-5, with 8 bases that match TRBD1. J was trimmed by 1 base and V by 6 bases; bases with no gene match: 5. Germline loops: CDR1 MNHEY, CDR2 SVGAGI. The CDR3 runs to 15 residues. The DNA of the CDR3 is TGTGCCAGCAGCGACAGGGGAGGAAGCAATCAGCCCCAGCATTTT. This gives the protein CASSDRGGSNQPQHF.

The rearrangement joins TRBV27 to TRBJ2-3; D gene uncertain. The germline gives CDR1 MNHEY, CDR2 SMNVEV (reference sequence). Trimming took 6 bases from V and 8 from J, leaving 15 bases between them. The CDR3 extends over 13 amino acids. CDR3 residues: CASRSVAAGTQYF. The CDR3 nucleotides read TGTGCCAGCAGGTCAGTGGCGGCAGGTACGCAGTATTTT.

The chain links TRBV28 to TRBJ2-7; TRBD1 agrees at 8 bases. Germline V lookup: CDR1 MDHEN, CDR2 SYDVKM. Trimming cost V 5 bases and J 2 bases; bases outside gene matches: 2. The CDR3 has 13 residues. The CDR3 protein is CASSNRGAYEQYF. CDR3 sequence (DNA): TGTGCCAGCAGTAACAGGGGGGCCTACGAGCAGTACTTC.

Note on this clone: This sample also contains other DNA sequences that code for the same CDR3. V is TRBV25-1 and J is TRBJ2-5; D unresolved. The ends were cut back, 7 bases at V and 1 base at J, with 10 bases in the middle. The V gene's germline CDR1 is MGHDK and CDR2 SYGVNS. The CDR3 is 13 amino acids. The CDR3 is CASMMAGQETQYF. CDR3 DNA: TGTGCCAGCATGATGGCAGGCCAAGAGACCCAGTACTTC.

This clone occurred once. The rearrangement uses TRBV29-1 and TRBJ2-7; 8 nucleotides align to TRBD2. The CDR3 consists of 12 residues. V lost 6 bases to trimming and J lost 3 bases; unmatched junction nucleotides: 4. Germline V gene lookup returns CDR1 SQVTM and CDR2 ANQGSEA. The CDR3 region is CSVTSGGYEQYF. DNA of the CDR3: TGCAGCGTGACAAGCGGGGGCTACGAGCAGTACTTC.

V is TRBV28 and J is TRBJ2-7, with TRBD1 matching over 9 bases. J was trimmed by 6 bases and V by 6 bases; bases with no gene match: 9. This CDR3 has 14 amino acids. In germline, CDR1 is MDHEN, CDR2 SYDVKM. CDR3 protein: CASRPPGQGTEQYF. The CDR3 DNA reads as TGTGCCAGCAGGCCTCCGGGACAGGGCACCGAGCAGTACTTC.

The chain employs TRBV9 and TRBJ2-1; TRBD2 matches 9 bases. Germline values: CDR1 SGDLS, CDR2 YYNGEE. V gave up 4 bases and J gave up 3 bases; unmatched junction bases: 23. This CDR3 region has 21 residues. CDR3: CASSNRFGRISGSGVYNEQFF. The CDR3 coding sequence is TGTGCCAGCAGCAACCGATTCGGTAGGATTAGCGGGAGCGGGGTCTACAATGAGCAGTTCTTC.

Here the CDR3 reads CATSLLGSTDTQYF. CDR3 DNA: TGTGCCACCTCCTTGCTCGGGAGCACAGATACGCAGTATTTT. The J gene is TRBJ2-3, the V gene TRBV27; no definite D call. This CDR3 has 14 residues. V dropped 10 bases and J dropped 0 bases, with 14 bases sitting between them. Germline CDR1 reads MNHEY; CDR2 reads SMNVEV (reference sequence).

V and J are TRBV7-6 and TRBJ1-1; no firm D call. The germline gives CDR1 SGHVS, CDR2 FNYEAQ. The CDR3 sequence is 12 residues long. Trimming took off 2 bases at V and 1 base at J, with 2 bases between the two ends. The CDR3 DNA sequence: TGTGCCAGCAGCTTACAGAACACTGAAGCTTTCTTT. Translated, it gives CASSLQNTEAFF.

The chain uses TRBV28 and TRBJ1-6; 7 bases align to TRBD1. CDR3 length: 17 amino acids. Germline CDR1 MDHEN, CDR2 SYDVKM. With 8 bases clipped from V and 9 bases from J, the junction kept 19 bases outside the gene matches. CDR3 region: CASAPQGWGQNTSPLHF. The CDR3 DNA sequence: TGTGCCAGCGCCCCTCAAGGTTGGGGACAGAATACTTCACCCCTCCACTTT.

The chain links TRBV7-9 to TRBJ1-1; tentative D call: TRBD1 (6 bases). CDR3 length equals 15 residues. Per the germline V gene, CDR1 is SEHNR and CDR2 is FQNEAQ (reference sequence). Between the trimmed V and J ends, which lost 3 bases and 11 bases, there was a span of 22 bases. CDR3 bases: TGTGCCAGCAGCTTGAGGACAGTAGGCCGTTCAGGGGCTTTCTTT. It codes for CASSLRTVGRSGAFF. Variable domain in full (rest from reference TRBV7-9 and TRBJ1-1): DTGVSQNPRHKITKRGQNVTFRCDPISEHNRLYWYRQTLGQGPEFLTYFQNEAQLEKSRLLSDRFSAERPKGSFSTLEIQRTEQGDSAMYLCASSLRTVGRSGAFFGQGTRLTVV.

This sequence joins TRBV7-9 and TRBJ2-5; D gene ambiguous. In germline, CDR1 is SEHNR, CDR2 FQNEAQ (reference sequence). With 5 bases removed from V and 4 bases from J, the gap between germline ends came to 8 bases. There are 12 residues in the CDR3. In DNA, the CDR3 is TGTGCCAGCAGCGATTCAGCAGAGACCCAGTACTTC. It yields the protein CASSDSAETQYF.

The chain has TRBV5-1 and TRBJ1-2; D may be TRBD1 (5 bases). Deletions cut 2 bases from V and 3 bases from J, with 11 bases between. CDR3 length: 14 residues. Germline assignment: CDR1 SGHRS and CDR2 YFSETQ. The DNA for the CDR3 is TGCGCCAGCAGCTTAGGGGTTAGGGACTATGGCTACACCTTC. Its translation is CASSLGVRDYGYTF.